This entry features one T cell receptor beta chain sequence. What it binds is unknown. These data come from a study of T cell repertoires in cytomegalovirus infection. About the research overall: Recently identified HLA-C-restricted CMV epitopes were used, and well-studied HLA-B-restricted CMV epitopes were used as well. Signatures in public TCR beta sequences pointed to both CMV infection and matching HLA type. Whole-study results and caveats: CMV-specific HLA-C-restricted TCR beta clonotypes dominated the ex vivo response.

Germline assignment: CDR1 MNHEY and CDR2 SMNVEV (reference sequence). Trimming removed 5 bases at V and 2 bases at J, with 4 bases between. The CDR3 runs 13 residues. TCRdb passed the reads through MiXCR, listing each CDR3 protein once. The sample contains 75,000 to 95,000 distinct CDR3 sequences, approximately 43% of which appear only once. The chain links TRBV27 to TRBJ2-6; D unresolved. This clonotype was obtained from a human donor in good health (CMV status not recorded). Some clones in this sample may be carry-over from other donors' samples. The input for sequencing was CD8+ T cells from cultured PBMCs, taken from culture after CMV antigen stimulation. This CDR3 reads CASSPPGANVLTF. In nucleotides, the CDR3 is TGTGCCAGCAGTCCCCCTGGGGCCAACGTCCTGACTTTC.